Sequencing of this TCR beta chain was carried out in a study of Tregs in tolerant kidney transplant recipients. General study findings and limits: Donor-specific Treg expansion exceeded global Treg expansion in tolerant patients, suggesting antigen drive. Changing PCR primers prevented nucleotide comparison between some patients' samples.

A remark on this clone: Its antigen is as yet unknown.

CD4+CD25+CD127- Tregs, CD4+CD25- non-Tregs, CD4 and CD8 cells were sorted. This CDR3 contains 14 residues. The table came from immunoSEQ multiplex PCR; TCRdb's copy has only in-frame clones and leaves some out. Of 62,000 or so clones in the sample, roughly 98% were seen once. This clonotype was obtained from a human donor who received a combined kidney and bone marrow transplant. This sequence joins TRBV21-1 and TRBJ1-2; TRBD1, the D gene given by the table, was not confirmed from the DNA. TRBV21-1 is a known pseudogene. The sequences come from Tregs from blood, collected before the transplant. CDR3 in DNA: TGTGCCAGCAGCAACTACGAGGGGGCCTATGGCTACACCTTC. Translating it yields CASSNYEGAYGYTF.